This T cell receptor beta chain was captured in a study of shared clonotypes between healthy human individuals. Study at large: Each donor's CD8 memory used one plate, CD8 naive two, each CD4 subset three.

TCRdb's table, derived via immunoSEQ multiplex PCR, lists solely in-frame clones and lacks some. This sample has around 1.4 million clones, with less than 99% found just once. Germline-derived CDR1 and CDR2 are ENHRY and SYGVKD. V shed 5 bases, J shed 4 bases, and the junction held 6 bases outside the gene matches. CDR3 length: 14 amino acids. All donors were Caucasian adults living in Nashville, Tennessee. Subsets obtained from CD4+ cells comprised CD45RA+ naive and CD45RA-negative memory cells. The V and J genes are TRBV10-3 and TRBJ2-5; 8 bases are shared with TRBD2. Source material: naive CD4+ T cells sorted from blood. Subset noted: CD45RA+ positively selected. This clonotype was obtained from a man aged 30-40 years in good health. In DNA form, the CDR3 reads TGTGCCATCAGTCCTGCGGGGGGAGGAGAGACCCAGTACTTC. Translated: CAISPAGGGETQYF.